Listed below are T cell receptor beta chains from one sample, sequenced in a study of T cells in Graves' hyperthyroidism and ophthalmopathy. MiXCR, run by TCRdb on the multiplex PCR reads, gives a single entry per CDR3 protein. The profile covers approximately 700,000 distinct CDR3 sequences, with less than 20% appearing a single time and roughly 8% taken by the ten largest. What was sequenced was blood. The receptors originated from a man between 18 and 29 years old with Graves' hyperthyroidism. The CDR3 runs from the conserved cysteine through the conserved F or W. A D gene is named only where the DNA matches it firmly. Where a row states a size, it is once, few, many or the class of an expanded clone; other rows omit it.

>many|TRBV28|TRBD2|TRBJ2-1
CASSLVAGGSAKEQFF
TGTGCCAGCAGCCTGGTAGCGGGGGGGTCCGCGAAGGAGCAGTTCTTC
>many|TRBV20-1|TRBD2|TRBJ2-7
CSARGAGGFRGQYF
TGCAGTGCTAGAGGGGCGGGAGGCTTCAGGGGGCAGTACTTC
>.|TRBV11-3|TRBD1|TRBJ2-2
CASNPGQGASTGELFF
TGTGCCAGCAACCCAGGACAGGGGGCGAGCACCGGGGAGCTGTTTTTT
>few|TRBV9|.|TRBJ2-2
CASSPPGQLTGELFF
TGTGCCAGCAGCCCACCCGGACAGCTGACCGGGGAGCTGTTTTTT
>many|TRBV7-2|TRBD2|TRBJ2-7
CASSRTSGRSLSYEQYF
TGTGCCAGCAGCCGGACTAGCGGGAGGTCCTTATCCTACGAGCAGTACTTC
>.|TRBV9|TRBD2|TRBJ2-3
CASSVASGGIADTQYF
TGTGCCAGCAGCGTAGCTTCGGGAGGGATCGCAGATACGCAGTATTTT
>many|TRBV11-3|.|TRBJ2-7
CASSNGPTYEQYF
TGTGCCAGCAGCAACGGACCCACCTACGAGCAGTACTTC
>.|TRBV25-1|.|TRBJ2-3
CASSDGDTQYF
TGTGCCAGCAGTGACGGAGATACGCAGTATTTT
>many|TRBV12-5|.|TRBJ2-1
CASGLVGGLDEQFF
TGTGCTAGTGGTTTGGTAGGAGGTCTGGATGAGCAGTTCTTC
>.|TRBV18|.|TRBJ2-3
CASSPPAVSYTDTQYF
TGTGCCAGCTCCCCTCCCGCAGTTTCCTACACAGATACGCAGTATTTT
>.|TRBV12-3/TRBV12-4|.|TRBJ1-1
CAGSLRRLNTEAFF
TGTGCCGGCAGTTTAAGACGGCTGAACACTGAAGCTTTCTTT
>many|TRBV24-1|.|TRBJ2-2
CATSDFQGNTGELFF
TGTGCCACCAGTGATTTCCAGGGGAACACCGGGGAGCTGTTTTTT
>many|TRBV6-1|TRBD1|TRBJ2-7
CAGGQGRHEQYF
TGTGCCGGGGGACAGGGGAGGCACGAGCAGTACTTC
>many|TRBV11-3|.|TRBJ1-2
CASSQLDSEGIGIGYTF
TGTGCCAGCAGCCAACTAGATTCTGAGGGTATAGGGATCGGCTACACCTTC
>many|TRBV28|.|TRBJ2-7
CASSYNRYEQYF
TGTGCCAGCAGTTATAACAGATACGAGCAGTACTTC
>few|TRBV10-2|.|TRBJ2-1
CASSEGLGSAPSYNEQFF
TGCGCCAGCAGTGAGGGGCTAGGGAGCGCCCCGTCCTACAATGAGCAGTTCTTC
>many|TRBV28|.|TRBJ2-1
CASSPPPYNEQFF
TGTGCCAGCAGTCCACCCCCTTACAATGAGCAGTTCTTC
>many|TRBV20-1|.|TRBJ1-1
CSAHRAGYTEAFF
TGCAGTGCCCACAGGGCAGGGTACACTGAAGCTTTCTTT
>many|TRBV27|.|TRBJ2-5
CASSLNRGQETQYF
TGTGCCAGCAGTTTGAACAGAGGCCAAGAGACCCAGTACTTC
>many|TRBV2|.|TRBJ2-1
CASSSRVAKQFF
TGTGCCAGCAGTTCCCGGGTAGCGAAGCAGTTCTTC